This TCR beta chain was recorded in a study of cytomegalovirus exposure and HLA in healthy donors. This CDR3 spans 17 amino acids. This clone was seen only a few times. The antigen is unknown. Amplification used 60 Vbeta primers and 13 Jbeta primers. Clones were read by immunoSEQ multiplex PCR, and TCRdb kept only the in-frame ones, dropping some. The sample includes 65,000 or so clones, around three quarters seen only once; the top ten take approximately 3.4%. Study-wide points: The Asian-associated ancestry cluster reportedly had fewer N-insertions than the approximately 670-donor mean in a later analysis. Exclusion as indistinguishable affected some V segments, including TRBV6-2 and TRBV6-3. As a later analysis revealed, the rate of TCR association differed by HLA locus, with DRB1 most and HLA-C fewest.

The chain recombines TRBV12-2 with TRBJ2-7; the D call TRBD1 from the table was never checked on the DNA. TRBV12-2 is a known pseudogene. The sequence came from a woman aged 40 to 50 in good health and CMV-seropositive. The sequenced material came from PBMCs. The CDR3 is CASRSRGWQVISYEQYF. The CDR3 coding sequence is TGTGCAAGTCGCTCCCGTGGGTGGCAGGTCATCTCCTACGAGCAGTACTTC.